The T cell receptor beta chain under discussion was sequenced for a study of T-cell reconstitution after alpha-beta-depleted transplantation in children. This clonotype appeared a single time. One junction end does not reproduce the germline sequence, and a read error may be involved. It was with unique molecular identifiers that the TCRbeta library was prepared. Each CDR3 protein is one row after TCRdb ran MiXCR on the PCR reads. Among about 72,000 distinct CDR3 sequences listed, 6% to 8.5% were seen once. Germline CDR1 and CDR2: DFQATT and SNEGSKA (reference sequence). The CDR3 sequence is 15 residues long.

This chain uses TRBV20-1 with TRBJ2-7; 8 positions agree with TRBD2. Source: PBMCs from the stem cell graft donor, taken from the stem cell graft. The receptor was derived from a human donor who donated a stem cell graft to a child with acute lymphoblastic leukemia. The CDR3 DNA reads TGCTGTGCTAGAGCCCAAGCGGGGGCGTCCTACGAGCAGTACTTC. The encoded protein is CCARAQAGASYEQYF.